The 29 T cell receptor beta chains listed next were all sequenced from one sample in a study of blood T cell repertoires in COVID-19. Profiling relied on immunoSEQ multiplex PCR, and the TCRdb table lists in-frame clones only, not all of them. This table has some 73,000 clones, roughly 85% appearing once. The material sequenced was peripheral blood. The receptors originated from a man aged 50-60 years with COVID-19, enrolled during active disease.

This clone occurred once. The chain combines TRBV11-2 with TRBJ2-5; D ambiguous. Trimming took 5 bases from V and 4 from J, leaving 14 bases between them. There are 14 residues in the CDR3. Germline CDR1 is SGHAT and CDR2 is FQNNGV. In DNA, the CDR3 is TGTGCCAGCAGCCCCTACGTTCTAGGAGAGACCCAGTACTTC. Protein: CASSPYVLGETQYF.

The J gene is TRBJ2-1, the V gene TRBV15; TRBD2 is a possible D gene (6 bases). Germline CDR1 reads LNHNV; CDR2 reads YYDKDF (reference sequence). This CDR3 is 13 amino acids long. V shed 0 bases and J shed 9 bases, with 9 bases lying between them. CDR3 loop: CATSRDAGSEQFF. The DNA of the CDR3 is TGTGCCACCAGCAGAGATGCGGGAAGTGAGCAGTTCTTC. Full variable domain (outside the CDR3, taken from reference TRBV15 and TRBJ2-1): DAMVIQNPRYQVTQFGKPVTLSCSQTLNHNVMYWYQQKSSQAPKLLFHYYDKDFNNEADTPDNFQSRRPNTSFCFLDIRSPGLGDTAMYLCATSRDAGSEQFFGPGTRLTVL.

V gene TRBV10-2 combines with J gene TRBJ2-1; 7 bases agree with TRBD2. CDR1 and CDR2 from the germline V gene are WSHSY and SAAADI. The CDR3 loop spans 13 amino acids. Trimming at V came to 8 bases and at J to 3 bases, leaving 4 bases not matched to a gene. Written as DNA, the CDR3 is TGCGCCAGCGGGCGGGAGTACTACAATGAGCAGTTCTTC. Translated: CASGREYYNEQFF.

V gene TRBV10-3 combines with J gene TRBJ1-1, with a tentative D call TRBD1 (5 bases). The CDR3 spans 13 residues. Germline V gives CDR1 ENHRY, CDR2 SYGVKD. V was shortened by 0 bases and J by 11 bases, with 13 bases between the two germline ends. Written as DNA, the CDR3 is TGTGCCATCAGTGAGTCGGCCGGGGGTGAGGCTTTCTTT. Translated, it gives CAISESAGGEAFF.

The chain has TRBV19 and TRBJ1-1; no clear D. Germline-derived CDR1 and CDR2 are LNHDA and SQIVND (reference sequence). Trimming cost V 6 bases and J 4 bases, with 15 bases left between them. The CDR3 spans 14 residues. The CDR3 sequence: CASRDLVGGTEAFF. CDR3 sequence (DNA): TGTGCCAGTAGGGATCTGGTAGGCGGCACTGAAGCTTTCTTT.

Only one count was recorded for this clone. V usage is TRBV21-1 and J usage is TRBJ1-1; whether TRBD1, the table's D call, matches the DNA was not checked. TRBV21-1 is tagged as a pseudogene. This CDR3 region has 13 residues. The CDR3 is CASSNGQGAEAFF. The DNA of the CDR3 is TGTGCCAGCAGCAACGGGCAGGGGGCTGAAGCTTTCTTT.

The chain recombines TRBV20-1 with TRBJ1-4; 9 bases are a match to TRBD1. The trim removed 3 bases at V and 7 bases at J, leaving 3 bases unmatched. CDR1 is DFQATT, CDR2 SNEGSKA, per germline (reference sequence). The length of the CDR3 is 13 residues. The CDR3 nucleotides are TGCAGTGCTAGTCGGGACAGGGTTGAAAAACTGTTTTTT. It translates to CSASRDRVEKLFF.

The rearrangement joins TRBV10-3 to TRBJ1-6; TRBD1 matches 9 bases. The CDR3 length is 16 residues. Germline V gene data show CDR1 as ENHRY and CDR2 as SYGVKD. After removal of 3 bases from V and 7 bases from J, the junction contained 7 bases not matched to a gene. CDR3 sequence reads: CAISDSAGTGNSPLHF. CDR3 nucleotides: TGTGCCATCAGTGACTCGGCCGGGACAGGGAATTCACCCCTCCACTTT.

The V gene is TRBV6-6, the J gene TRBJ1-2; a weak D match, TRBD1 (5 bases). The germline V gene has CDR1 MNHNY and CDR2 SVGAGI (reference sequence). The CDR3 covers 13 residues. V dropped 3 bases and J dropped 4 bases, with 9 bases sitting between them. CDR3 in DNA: TGTGCCAGCAGTTATGGGGGGTCCTATGGCTACACCTTC. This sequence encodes CASSYGGSYGYTF.

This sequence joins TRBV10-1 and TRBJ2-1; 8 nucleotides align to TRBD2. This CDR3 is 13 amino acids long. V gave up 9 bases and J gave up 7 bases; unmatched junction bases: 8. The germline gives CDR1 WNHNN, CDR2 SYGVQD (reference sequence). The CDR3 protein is CASQLAGGNEQFF. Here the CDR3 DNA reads TGCGCCAGTCAACTGGCGGGAGGAAATGAGCAGTTCTTC.

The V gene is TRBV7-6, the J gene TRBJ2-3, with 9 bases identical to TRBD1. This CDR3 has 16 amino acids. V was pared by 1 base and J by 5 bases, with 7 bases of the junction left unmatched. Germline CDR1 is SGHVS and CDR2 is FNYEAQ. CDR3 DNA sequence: TGTGCCAGCAGCTTAGGTGACGGGACAGGGCGAGATACGCAGTATTTT. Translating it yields CASSLGDGTGRDTQYF.

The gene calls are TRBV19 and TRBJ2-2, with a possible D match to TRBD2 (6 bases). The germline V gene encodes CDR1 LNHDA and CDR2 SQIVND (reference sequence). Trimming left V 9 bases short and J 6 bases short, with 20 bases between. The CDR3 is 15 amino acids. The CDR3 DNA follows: TGTGCCAGCAACGACTCCGGGGGAGGTTCCGGGGAGCTGTTTTTT. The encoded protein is CASNDSGGGSGELFF.

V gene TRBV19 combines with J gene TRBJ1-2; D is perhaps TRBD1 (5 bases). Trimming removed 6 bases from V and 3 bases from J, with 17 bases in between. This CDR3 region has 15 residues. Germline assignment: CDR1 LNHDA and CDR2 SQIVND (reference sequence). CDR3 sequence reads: CASSARSSGDYGYTF. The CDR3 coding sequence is TGTGCCAGTAGCGCCCGGTCATCGGGGGACTATGGCTACACCTTC.

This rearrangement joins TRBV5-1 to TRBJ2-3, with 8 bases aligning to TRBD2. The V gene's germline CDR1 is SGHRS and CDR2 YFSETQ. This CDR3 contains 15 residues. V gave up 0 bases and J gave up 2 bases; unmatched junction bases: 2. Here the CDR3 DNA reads TGCGCCAGCAGCTTGGACGGGAGGGCCACAGATACGCAGTATTTT. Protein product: CASSLDGRATDTQYF.

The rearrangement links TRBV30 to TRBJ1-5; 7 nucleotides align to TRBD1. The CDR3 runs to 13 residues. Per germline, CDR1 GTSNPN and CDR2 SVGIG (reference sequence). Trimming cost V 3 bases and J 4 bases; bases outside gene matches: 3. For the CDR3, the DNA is TGTGCCTGGAGCCCGGGACAGAATCAGCCCCAGCATTTT. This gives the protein CAWSPGQNQPQHF.

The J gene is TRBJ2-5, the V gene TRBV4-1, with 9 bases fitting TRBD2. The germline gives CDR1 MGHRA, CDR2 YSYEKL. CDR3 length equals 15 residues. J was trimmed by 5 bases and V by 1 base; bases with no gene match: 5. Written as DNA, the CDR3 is TGCGCCAGCAGCCAAGTTAGCGGGAGTGGGGAGACCCAGTACTTC. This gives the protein CASSQVSGSGETQYF.

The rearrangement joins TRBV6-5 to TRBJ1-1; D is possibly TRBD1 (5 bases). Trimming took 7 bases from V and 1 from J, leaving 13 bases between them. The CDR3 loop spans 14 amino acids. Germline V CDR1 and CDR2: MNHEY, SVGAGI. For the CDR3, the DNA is TGTGCCAGCACCAGCGGGCAGGGGAACACTGAAGCTTTCTTT. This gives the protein CASTSGQGNTEAFF.

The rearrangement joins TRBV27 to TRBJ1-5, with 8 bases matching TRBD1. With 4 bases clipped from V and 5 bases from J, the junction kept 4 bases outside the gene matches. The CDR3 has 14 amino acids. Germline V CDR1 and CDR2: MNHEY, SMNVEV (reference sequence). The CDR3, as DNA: TGTGCCAGCAGTTATCAGGGGGCAGATCAGCCCCAGCATTTT. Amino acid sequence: CASSYQGADQPQHF.

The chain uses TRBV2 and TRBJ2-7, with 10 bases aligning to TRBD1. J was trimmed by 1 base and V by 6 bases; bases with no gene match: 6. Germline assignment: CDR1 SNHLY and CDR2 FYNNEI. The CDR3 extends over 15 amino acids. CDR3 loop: CASSKDRGLSYEQYF. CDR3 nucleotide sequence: TGTGCCAGCAGCAAAGACAGGGGGCTGTCCTACGAGCAGTACTTC.

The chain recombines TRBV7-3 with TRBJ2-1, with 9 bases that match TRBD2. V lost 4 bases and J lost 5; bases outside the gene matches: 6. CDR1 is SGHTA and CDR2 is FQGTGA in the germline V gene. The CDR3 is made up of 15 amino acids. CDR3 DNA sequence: TGTGCCAGCAGCTCGACCGGGACTAGCAACAATGAGCAGTTCTTC. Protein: CASSSTGTSNNEQFF. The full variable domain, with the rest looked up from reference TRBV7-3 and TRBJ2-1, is GAGVSQTPSNKVTEKGKYVELRCDPISGHTALYWYRQSLGQGPEFLIYFQGTGAADDSGLPNDRFFAVRPEGSVSTLKIQRTERGDSAVYLCASSSTGTSNNEQFFGPGTRLTVL.

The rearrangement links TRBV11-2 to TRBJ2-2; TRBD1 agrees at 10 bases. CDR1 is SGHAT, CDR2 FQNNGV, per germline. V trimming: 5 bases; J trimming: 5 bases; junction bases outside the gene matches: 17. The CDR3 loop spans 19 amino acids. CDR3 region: CASSPILGQGNIFTGELFF. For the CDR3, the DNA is TGTGCCAGCAGCCCAATACTGGGACAGGGGAATATATTTACCGGGGAGCTGTTTTTT. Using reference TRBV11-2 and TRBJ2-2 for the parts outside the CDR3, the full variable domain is EAGVAQSPRYKIIEKRQSVAFWCNPISGHATLYWYQQILGQGPKLLIQFQNNGVVDDSQLPKDRFSAERLKGVDSTLKIQPAKLEDSAVYLCASSPILGQGNIFTGELFFGEGSRLTVL.

DNA for the CDR3: TGTGCCAGCAGCTCGATGGGGCGGGGTCTGAACACCGGGGAGCTGTTTTTT. The encoded protein is CASSSMGRGLNTGELFF. The rearrangement uses TRBV5-6 and TRBJ2-2; tentatively, D is TRBD2 (6 bases). Germline CDR1 and CDR2: SGHDT and YYEEEE. V lost 3 bases and J 1 base, leaving 16 bases between the germline ends. The CDR3 has 17 amino acids. The full variable domain, in which reference TRBV5-6 and TRBJ2-2 provide the parts outside the CDR3, is DAGVTQSPTHLIKTRGQQVTLRCSPKSGHDTVSWYQQALGQGPQFIFQYYEEEERQRGNFPDRFSGHQFPNYSSELNVNALLLGDSALYLCASSSMGRGLNTGELFFGEGSRLTVL.

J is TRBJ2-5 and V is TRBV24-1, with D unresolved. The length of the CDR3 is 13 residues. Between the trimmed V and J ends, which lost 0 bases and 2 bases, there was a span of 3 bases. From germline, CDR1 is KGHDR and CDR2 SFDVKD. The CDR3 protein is CATSDLLQETQYF. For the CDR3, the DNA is TGTGCCACCAGTGATTTGCTTCAAGAGACCCAGTACTTC.

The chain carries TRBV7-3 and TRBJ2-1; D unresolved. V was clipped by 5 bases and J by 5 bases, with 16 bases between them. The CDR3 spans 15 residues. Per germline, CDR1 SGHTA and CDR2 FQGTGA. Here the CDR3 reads CASSHSRYGDNEQFF. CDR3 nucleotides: TGTGCCAGCAGCCACTCGAGGTACGGCGACAATGAGCAGTTCTTC.

CDR3 DNA sequence: TGTGCCTGGAGCCCCCGGGACAAGCAGTTCTTC. The encoded protein is CAWSPRDKQFF. The rearrangement links TRBV30 to TRBJ2-1, with a tentative D call TRBD1 (6 bases). Germline V gene data show CDR1 as GTSNPN and CDR2 as SVGIG (reference sequence). The CDR3 has 11 amino acids. V shed 3 bases and J shed 11 bases, with 11 bases lying between them.

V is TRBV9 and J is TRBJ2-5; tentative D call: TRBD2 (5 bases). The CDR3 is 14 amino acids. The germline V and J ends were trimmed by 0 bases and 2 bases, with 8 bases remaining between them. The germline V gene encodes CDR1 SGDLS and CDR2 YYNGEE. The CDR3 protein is CASSVGRHQETQYF. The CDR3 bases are TGTGCCAGCAGCGTAGGGAGGCATCAAGAGACCCAGTACTTC.

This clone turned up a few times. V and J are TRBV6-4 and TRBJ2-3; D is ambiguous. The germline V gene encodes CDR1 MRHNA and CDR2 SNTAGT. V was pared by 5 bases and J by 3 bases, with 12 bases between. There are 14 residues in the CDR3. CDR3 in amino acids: CASSPEATTDTQYF. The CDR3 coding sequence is TGTGCCAGCAGTCCCGAGGCCACGACAGATACGCAGTATTTT.

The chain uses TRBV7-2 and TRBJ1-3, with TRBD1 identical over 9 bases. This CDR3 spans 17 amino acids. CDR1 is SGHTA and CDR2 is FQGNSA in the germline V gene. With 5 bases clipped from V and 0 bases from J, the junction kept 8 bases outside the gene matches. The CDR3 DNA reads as TGTGCCAGCAGCCGGACAGGGGTGGGGGACTCTGGAAACACCATATATTTT. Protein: CASSRTGVGDSGNTIYF.

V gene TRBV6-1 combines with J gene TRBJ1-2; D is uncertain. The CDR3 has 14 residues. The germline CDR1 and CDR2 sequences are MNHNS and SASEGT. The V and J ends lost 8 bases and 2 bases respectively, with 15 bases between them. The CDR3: CASLPQRMNYGYTF. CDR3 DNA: TGTGCCAGCCTTCCCCAGAGGATGAACTATGGCTACACCTTC.